This paragraph covers one T cell receptor beta chain sequence. Generated by immunoSEQ multiplex PCR, the TCRdb table keeps only in-frame clones and is missing some. Of nearly 200,000 clones listed, around four fifths are singletons. The V gene's germline CDR1 is SNHLY and CDR2 FYNNEI. Trimming removed 10 bases at V and 2 bases at J, with 20 bases between. This CDR3 spans 15 amino acids. This entry is derived from a study of blood T cell repertoires in COVID-19. This sequence joins TRBV2 and TRBJ2-5, with D perhaps TRBD1 (6 bases). Sequences were obtained from peripheral blood. This receptor was taken from a human donor in a cohort sampled during active COVID-19. The CDR3 protein is CATTDQGQKQETQYF. The CDR3 DNA follows: TGTGCCACCACAGATCAAGGACAGAAACAAGAGACCCAGTACTTC.